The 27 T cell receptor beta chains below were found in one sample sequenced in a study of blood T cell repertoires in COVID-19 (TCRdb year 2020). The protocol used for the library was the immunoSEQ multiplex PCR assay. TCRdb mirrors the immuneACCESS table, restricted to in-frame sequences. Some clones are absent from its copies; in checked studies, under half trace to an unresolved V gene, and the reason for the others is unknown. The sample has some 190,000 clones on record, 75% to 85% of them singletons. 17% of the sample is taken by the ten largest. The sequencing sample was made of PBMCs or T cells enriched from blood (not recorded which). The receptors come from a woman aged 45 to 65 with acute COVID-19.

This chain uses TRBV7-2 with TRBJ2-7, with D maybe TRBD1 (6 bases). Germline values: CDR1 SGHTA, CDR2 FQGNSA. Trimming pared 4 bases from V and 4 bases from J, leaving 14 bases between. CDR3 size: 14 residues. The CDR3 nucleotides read TGTGCCAGCAGCTATGGACAGAGATATTACGAGCAGTACGTC. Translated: CASSYGQRYYEQYV.

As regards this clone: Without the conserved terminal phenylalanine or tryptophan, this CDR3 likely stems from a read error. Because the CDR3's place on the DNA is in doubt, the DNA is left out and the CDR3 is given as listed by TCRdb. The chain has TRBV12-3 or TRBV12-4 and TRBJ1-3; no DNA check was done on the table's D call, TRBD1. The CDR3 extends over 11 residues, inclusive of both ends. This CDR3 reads CASSPRWGTPI.

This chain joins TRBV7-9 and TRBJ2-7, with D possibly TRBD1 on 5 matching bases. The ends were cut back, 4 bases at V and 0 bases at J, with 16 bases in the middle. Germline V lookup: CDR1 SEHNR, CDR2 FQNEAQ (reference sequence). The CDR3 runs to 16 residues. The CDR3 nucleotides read TGTGCCAGCAGCTCGGTCGTAGGGCAGGGCTCCTACGAGCAGTACGTC. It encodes CASSSVVGQGSYEQYV.

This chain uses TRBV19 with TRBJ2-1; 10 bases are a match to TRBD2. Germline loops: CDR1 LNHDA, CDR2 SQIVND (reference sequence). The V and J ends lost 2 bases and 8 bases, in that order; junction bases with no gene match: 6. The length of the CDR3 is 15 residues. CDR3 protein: CASSIQAGGRYEQFF. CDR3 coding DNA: TGTGCCAGTAGTATACAAGCGGGGGGGAGGTATGAGCAGTTCTTC.

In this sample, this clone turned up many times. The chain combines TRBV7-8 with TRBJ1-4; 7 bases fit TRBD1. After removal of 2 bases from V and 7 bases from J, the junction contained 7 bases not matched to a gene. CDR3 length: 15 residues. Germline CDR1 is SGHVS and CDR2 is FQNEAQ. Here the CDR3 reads CASSLLDRISEKLFF. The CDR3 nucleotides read TGTGCCAGCAGCTTATTGGACAGGATTAGTGAAAAACTGTTTTTT.

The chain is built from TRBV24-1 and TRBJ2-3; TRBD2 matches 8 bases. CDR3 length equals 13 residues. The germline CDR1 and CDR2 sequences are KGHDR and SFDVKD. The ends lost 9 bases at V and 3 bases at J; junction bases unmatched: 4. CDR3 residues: CATGVAGTDTQYF. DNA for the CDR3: TGTGCCACCGGGGTAGCGGGAACAGATACGCAGTATTTT.

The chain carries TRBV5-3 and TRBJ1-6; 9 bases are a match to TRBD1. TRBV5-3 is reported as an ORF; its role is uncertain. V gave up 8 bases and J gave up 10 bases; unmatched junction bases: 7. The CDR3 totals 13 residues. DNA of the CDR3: TGTGCCAGGACAGGGGGTCCCTGGTCACCCCTCCACTTT. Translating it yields CARTGGPWSPLHF.

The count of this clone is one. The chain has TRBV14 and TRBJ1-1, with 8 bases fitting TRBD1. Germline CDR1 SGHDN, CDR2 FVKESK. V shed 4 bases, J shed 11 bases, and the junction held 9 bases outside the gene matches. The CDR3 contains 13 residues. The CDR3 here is CASSLGVRDRAFF. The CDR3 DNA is TGTGCCAGCAGCCTGGGGGTGCGGGACAGGGCTTTCTTT.

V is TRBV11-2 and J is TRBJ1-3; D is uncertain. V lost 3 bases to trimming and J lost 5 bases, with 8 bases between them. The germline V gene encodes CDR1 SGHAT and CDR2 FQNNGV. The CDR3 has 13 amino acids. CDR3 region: CASSFNTRNTIYF. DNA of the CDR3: TGTGCCAGCAGCTTTAACACTAGAAACACCATATATTTT.

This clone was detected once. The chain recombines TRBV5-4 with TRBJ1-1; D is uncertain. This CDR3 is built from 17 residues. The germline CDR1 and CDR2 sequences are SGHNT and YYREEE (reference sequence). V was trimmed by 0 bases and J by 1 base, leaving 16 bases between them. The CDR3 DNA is TGTGCCAGCAGCTTGGGTTTATGGGTCAACAGGAACACTGAAGCTTTCTTT. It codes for CASSLGLWVNRNTEAFF.

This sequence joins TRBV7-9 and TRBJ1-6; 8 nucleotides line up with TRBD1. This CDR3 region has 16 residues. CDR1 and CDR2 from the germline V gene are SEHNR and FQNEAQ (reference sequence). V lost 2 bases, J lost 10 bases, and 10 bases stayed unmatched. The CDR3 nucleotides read TGTGCCAGCAGCTTAAGCGCCGGGACAGGTCGATCACCCCTCCACTTT. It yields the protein CASSLSAGTGRSPLHF.

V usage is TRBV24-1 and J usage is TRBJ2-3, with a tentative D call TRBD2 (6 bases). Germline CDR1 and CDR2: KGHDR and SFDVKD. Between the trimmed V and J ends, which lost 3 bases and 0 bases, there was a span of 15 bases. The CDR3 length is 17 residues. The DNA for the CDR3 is TGTGCCACCAGTGATCACGGGACTCACACTAGCACAGATACGCAGTATTTT. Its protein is CATSDHGTHTSTDTQYF.

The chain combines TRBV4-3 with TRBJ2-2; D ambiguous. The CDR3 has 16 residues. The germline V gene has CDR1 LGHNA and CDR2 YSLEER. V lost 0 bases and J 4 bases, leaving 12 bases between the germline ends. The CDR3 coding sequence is TGCGCCAGCAGCCAAGATCGGCTAGTTCGCACCGGGGAGCTGTTTTTT. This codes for CASSQDRLVRTGELFF.

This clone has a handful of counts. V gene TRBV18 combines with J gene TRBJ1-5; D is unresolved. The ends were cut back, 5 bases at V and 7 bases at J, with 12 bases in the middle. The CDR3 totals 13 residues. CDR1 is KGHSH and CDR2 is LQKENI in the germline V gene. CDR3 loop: CASSRRDSQPQHF. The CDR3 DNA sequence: TGTGCCAGCTCAAGGAGGGATTCCCAGCCCCAGCATTTT.

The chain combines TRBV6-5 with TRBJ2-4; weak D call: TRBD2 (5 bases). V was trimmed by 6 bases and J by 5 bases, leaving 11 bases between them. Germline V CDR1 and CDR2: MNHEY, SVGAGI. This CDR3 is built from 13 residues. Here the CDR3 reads CASSRESENIQYF. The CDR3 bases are TGTGCCAGCAGCCGGGAAAGTGAAAACATTCAGTACTTC.

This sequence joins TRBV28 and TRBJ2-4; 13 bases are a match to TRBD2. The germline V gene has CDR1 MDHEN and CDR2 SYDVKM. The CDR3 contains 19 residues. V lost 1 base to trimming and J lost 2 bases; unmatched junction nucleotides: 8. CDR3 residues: CASSLLGLAGSLSKNIQYF. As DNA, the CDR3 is TGTGCCAGCAGTTTATTGGGACTAGCGGGGAGTTTGTCCAAAAACATTCAGTACTTC.

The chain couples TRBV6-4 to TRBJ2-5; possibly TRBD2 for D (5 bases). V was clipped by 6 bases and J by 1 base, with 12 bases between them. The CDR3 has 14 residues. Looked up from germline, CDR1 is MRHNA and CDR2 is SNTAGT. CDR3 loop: CASSPSGSQETQYF. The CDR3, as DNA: TGTGCCAGCAGCCCCTCGGGGAGCCAAGAGACCCAGTACTTC.

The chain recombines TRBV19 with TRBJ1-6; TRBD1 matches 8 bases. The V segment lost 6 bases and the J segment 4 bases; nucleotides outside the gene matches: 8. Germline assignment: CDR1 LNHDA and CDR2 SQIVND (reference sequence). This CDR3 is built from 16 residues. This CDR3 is CASRPGQGVYNSPLHF. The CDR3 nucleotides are TGTGCCAGTAGACCCGGACAGGGAGTGTATAATTCACCCCTCCACTTT.

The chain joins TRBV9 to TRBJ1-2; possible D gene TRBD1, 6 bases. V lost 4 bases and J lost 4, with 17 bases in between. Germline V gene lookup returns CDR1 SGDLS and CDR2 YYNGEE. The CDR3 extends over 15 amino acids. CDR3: CASSPVVGRGYGYTF. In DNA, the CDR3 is TGTGCCAGCAGCCCAGTGGTCGGCAGGGGCTATGGCTACACCTTC. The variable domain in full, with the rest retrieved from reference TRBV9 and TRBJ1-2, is DSGVTQTPKHLITATGQRVTLRCSPRSGDLSVYWYQQSLDQGLQFLIQYYNGEERAKGNILERFSAQQFPDLHSELNLSSLELGDSALYFCASSPVVGRGYGYTFGSGTRLTVV.

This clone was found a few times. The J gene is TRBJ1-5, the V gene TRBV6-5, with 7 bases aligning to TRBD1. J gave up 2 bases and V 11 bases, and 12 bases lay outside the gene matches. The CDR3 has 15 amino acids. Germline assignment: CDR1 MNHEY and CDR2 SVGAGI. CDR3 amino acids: CAGGLLQGGNQPQHF. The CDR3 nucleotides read TGTGCCGGCGGTTTACTTCAGGGGGGCAATCAGCCCCAGCATTTT.

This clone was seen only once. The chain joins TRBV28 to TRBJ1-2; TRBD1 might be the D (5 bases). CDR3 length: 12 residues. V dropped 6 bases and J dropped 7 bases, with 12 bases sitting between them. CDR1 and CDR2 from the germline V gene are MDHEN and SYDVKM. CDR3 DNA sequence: TGTGCCAGCAGCCCGGGGGGATCTGGCTACACCTTC. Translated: CASSPGGSGYTF.

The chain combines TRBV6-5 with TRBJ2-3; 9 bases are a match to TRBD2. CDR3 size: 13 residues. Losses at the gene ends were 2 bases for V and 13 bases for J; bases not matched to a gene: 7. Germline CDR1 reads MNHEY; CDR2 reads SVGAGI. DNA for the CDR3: TGTGCCAGCAGTTACGGGATTGGCGGGGGGGAGTATTTT. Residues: CASSYGIGGGEYF.

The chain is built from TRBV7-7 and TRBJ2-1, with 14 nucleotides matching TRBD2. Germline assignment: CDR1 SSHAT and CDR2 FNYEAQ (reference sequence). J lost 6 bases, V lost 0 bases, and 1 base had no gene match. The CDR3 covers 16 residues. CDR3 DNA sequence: TGTGCCAGCAGCTTAGCTGGGACTAGCGGGGGCAATGAGCAGTTCTTC. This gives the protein CASSLAGTSGGNEQFF.

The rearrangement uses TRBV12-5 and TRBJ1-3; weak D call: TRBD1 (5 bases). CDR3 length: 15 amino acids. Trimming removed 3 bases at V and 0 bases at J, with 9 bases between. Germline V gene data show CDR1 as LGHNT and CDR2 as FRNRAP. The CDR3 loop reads CASGFGTDSGNTIYF. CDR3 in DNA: TGTGCTAGTGGTTTCGGGACTGACTCTGGAAACACCATATATTTT.

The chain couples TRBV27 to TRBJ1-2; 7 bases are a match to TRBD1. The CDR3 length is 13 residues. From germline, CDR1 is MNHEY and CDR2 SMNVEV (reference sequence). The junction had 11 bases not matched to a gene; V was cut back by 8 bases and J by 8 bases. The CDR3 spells CASHPEGARGYTF. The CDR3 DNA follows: TGTGCCAGCCACCCCGAGGGGGCTAGGGGCTACACCTTC.

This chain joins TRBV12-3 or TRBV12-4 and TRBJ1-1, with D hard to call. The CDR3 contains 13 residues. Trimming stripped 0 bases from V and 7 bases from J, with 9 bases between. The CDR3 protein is CASSLARSYEAFF. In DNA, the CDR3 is TGTGCCAGCAGTTTAGCTCGCTCCTATGAAGCTTTCTTT.

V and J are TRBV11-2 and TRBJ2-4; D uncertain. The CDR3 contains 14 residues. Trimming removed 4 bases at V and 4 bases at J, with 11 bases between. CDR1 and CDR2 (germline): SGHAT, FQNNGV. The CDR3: CASSSLRSKNIQYF. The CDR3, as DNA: TGTGCCAGCAGCTCCCTTCGGTCAAAAAACATTCAGTACTTC.